The 27 T cell receptor beta chains listed next were all sequenced from one sample in a study of T-cell reconstitution after alpha-beta-depleted transplantation in children. It was with unique molecular identifiers that the TCRbeta library was prepared. TCRdb re-called the PCR reads through MiXCR, storing one row per CDR3 protein. Of about 500,000 distinct CDR3 sequences listed, over 9.5% were seen once; the top ten hold around 15%. The sequenced sample was PBMCs, mostly from graft donor cells, obtained 180 days after TCRalphabeta/CD19-depleted stem cell transplant. The source of these receptors is a female patient under 10 years old who had a stem cell transplant for aplastic anemia, so the T cells may come from the graft donor.

A few counts support this clonotype. This sequence joins TRBV25-1 and TRBJ2-6; no firm D call. The CDR3 totals 12 residues. V lost 4 bases and J lost 4, with 2 bases in between. Germline CDR1 MGHDK, CDR2 SYGVNS. Here the CDR3 reads CASSVGANVLTF. As DNA, the CDR3 is TGTGCCAGCAGTGTCGGGGCCAACGTCCTGACTTTC.

V and J are TRBV7-2 and TRBJ2-3, with a possible D match to TRBD1 (5 bases). Germline-derived CDR1 and CDR2 are SGHTA and FQGNSA. The V end was cut by 1 base, the J end by 0 bases, with 11 bases between. The CDR3 extends over 16 amino acids. CDR3 nucleotides: TGTGCCAGCAGCTTAGTCAGGGTTTCTAGCACAGATACGCAGTATTTT. Translating it yields CASSLVRVSSTDTQYF.

To note about this clonotype: One end of the junction is discordant with germline, which a read error may explain. This chain uses TRBV28 with TRBJ2-7; a possible D gene is TRBD1 (5 bases). The CDR3 consists of 16 residues. Germline CDR1 MDHEN, CDR2 SYDVKM. The CDR3 DNA is TGTGCCAGCAGTTCGAGTGGGGCGGTACGAGCCTACGAGCGGTACTTC. It translates to CASSSSGAVRAYERYF.

This chain connects TRBV29-1 to TRBJ2-7, with D hard to call. The germline V gene has CDR1 SQVTM and CDR2 ANQGSEA. Trimming removed 7 bases from V and 0 bases from J, with 10 bases in between. This CDR3 has 12 residues. The CDR3 DNA reads as TGCAGCGGCCTGACCCGCTCCTACGAGCAGTACTTC. The encoded protein is CSGLTRSYEQYF.

This clonotype was recorded a few times. The chain is built from TRBV5-1 and TRBJ2-2; D is unclear. Trimming removed 6 bases at V and 1 base at J, with 13 bases between. Germline assignment: CDR1 SGHRS and CDR2 YFSETQ. This CDR3 has 15 amino acids. CDR3 sequence: CASKVEPLNTGELFF. The CDR3 coding sequence is TGCGCCAGCAAGGTCGAACCCCTGAACACCGGGGAGCTGTTTTTT. Variable domain in full (rest from reference TRBV5-1 and TRBJ2-2): KAGVTQTPRYLIKTRGQQVTLSCSPISGHRSVSWYQQTPGQGLQFLFEYFSETQRNKGNFPGRFSGRQFSNSRSEMNVSTLELGDSALYLCASKVEPLNTGELFFGEGSRLTVL.

The chain links TRBV15 to TRBJ2-1; 11 nucleotides line up with TRBD2. This CDR3 has 16 amino acids. The J segment lost 6 bases and the V segment lost 3 bases, leaving 7 bases of the junction unmatched. Germline V gives CDR1 LNHNV, CDR2 YYDKDF (reference sequence). CDR3 bases: TGTGCCACCAGCAGGCTTCGGGGACTAGCGGTCAATGAGCAGTTCTTC. This translates into CATSRLRGLAVNEQFF.

This clonotype was observed at least ten times. This CDR3 is CASSQDDRPYGYTF. CDR3 coding DNA: TGTGCCAGCAGCCAAGATGACAGACCTTATGGCTACACCTTC. The genes are TRBV14 and TRBJ1-2; possibly TRBD1 for D (5 bases). V was pared by 0 bases and J by 5 bases, with 10 bases between. CDR3 length equals 14 residues. Germline CDR1 and CDR2: SGHDN and FVKESK.

V and J are TRBV7-2 and TRBJ1-5; no firm D call. The CDR3 is made up of 16 amino acids. Per the germline V gene, CDR1 is SGHTA and CDR2 is FQGNSA. V was cut by 5 bases and J by 0 bases, with 14 bases left in between. The CDR3 loop is CASSPHRPFSNQPQHF. CDR3 bases: TGTGCCAGCAGCCCCCACCGGCCTTTTAGCAATCAGCCCCAGCATTTT. Supplemented by reference TRBV7-2 and TRBJ1-5, the full variable domain reads GAGVSQSPSNKVTEKGKDVELRCDPISGHTALYWYRQSLGQGLEFLIYFQGNSAPDKSGLPSDRFSAERTGGSVSTLTIQRTQQEDSAVYLCASSPHRPFSNQPQHFGDGTRLSIL.

This chain links TRBV7-3 with TRBJ2-1, with 7 bases lining up with TRBD1. Germline V gene sequence: CDR1 SGHTA, CDR2 FQGTGA. CDR3 length equals 16 residues. V trimming: 5 bases; J trimming: 0 bases; junction bases outside the gene matches: 7. The CDR3 bases are TGTGCCAGCAGCATCTCTAGGGACAGCTCCTACAATGAGCAGTTCTTC. Protein: CASSISRDSSYNEQFF. The variable domain in full, completed from reference TRBV7-3 and TRBJ2-1, reads GAGVSQTPSNKVTEKGKYVELRCDPISGHTALYWYRQSLGQGPEFLIYFQGTGAADDSGLPNDRFFAVRPEGSVSTLKIQRTERGDSAVYLCASSISRDSSYNEQFFGPGTRLTVL.

As to this clonotype: Given a much more abundant clone one base away, this may be a read error. The genes are TRBV28 and TRBJ1-2; perhaps TRBD1 as D (5 bases). From germline, CDR1 is MDHEN and CDR2 SYDVKM. Trimming stripped 4 bases from V and 4 bases from J, with 7 bases between. The CDR3 sequence is 12 residues long. The CDR3 DNA is TGTGCCAGCAGTTCAGGGATCTATGGCTACACCTTC. Translated: CASSSGIYGYTF.

The V and J genes are TRBV20-1 and TRBJ2-1, with TRBD1 matching 8 bases. Losses at the gene ends were 1 base for V and 6 bases for J; bases not matched to a gene: 5. CDR3 size: 14 residues. CDR1 and CDR2 from the germline V gene are DFQATT and SNEGSKA (reference sequence). The CDR3 loop is CSARVQGAFNEQFF. The CDR3 region has the DNA TGCAGTGCTAGAGTTCAGGGGGCGTTCAATGAGCAGTTCTTC.

CDR3 coding DNA: TGTGCCAGCAGTTTAAGGGGGACGTGGACCTACGAGCAGTACTTC. Protein sequence: CASSLRGTWTYEQYF. V is TRBV28 and J is TRBJ2-7, with D perhaps TRBD1 (6 bases). The germline V gene encodes CDR1 MDHEN and CDR2 SYDVKM. The CDR3 has 15 residues. Trimming pared 2 bases from V and 2 bases from J, leaving 13 bases between.

V usage is TRBV2 and J usage is TRBJ2-7, with D perhaps TRBD1 (5 bases). CDR1 is SNHLY and CDR2 is FYNNEI in the germline V gene. This CDR3 is 13 amino acids long. The V end lost 5 bases, the J end lost 2 bases, and 10 bases lay between the germline ends. CDR3 in amino acids: CASSRTRTYEQYV. The DNA for the CDR3 is TGTGCCAGCAGTCGGACACGGACCTACGAGCAGTACGTC.

V usage is TRBV20-1 and J usage is TRBJ2-7; weak D call: TRBD2 (5 bases). V lost 1 base and J 4 bases, leaving 17 bases between the germline ends. Looked up from germline, CDR1 is DFQATT and CDR2 is SNEGSKA (reference sequence). This CDR3 has 15 amino acids. The CDR3 spells CSARAGGGRRYEQYF. DNA of the CDR3: TGCAGTGCTAGAGCTGGAGGCGGGCGCAGGTACGAGCAGTACTTC.

The chain recombines TRBV28 with TRBJ1-1; 9 bases align to TRBD1. Germline assignment: CDR1 MDHEN and CDR2 SYDVKM. V shed 5 bases and J 11 bases; nucleotides not matched to a gene: 15. The CDR3 totals 15 residues. CDR3 nucleotides: TGTGCCAGCAGTCCAAGGGACAGGGTAATCGGGAGTGCTTTCTTT. This gives the protein CASSPRDRVIGSAFF.

This clonotype occurred many times. The rearrangement links TRBV20-1 to TRBJ2-2; possibly TRBD2 for D (6 bases). The germline V gene encodes CDR1 DFQATT and CDR2 SNEGSKA (reference sequence). This CDR3 region has 16 residues. Trimming shortened V by 1 base and J by 3 bases, and 15 bases separated the two germline ends. The CDR3 is CSARVPGLQYTGELFF. CDR3 sequence (DNA): TGCAGTGCTAGAGTGCCGGGACTCCAATACACCGGGGAGCTGTTTTTT.

The sample holds many counts of this clonotype. The V call is TRBV7-2, the J call TRBJ1-1; D call uncertain. This CDR3 comprises 14 residues. Per the germline V gene, CDR1 is SGHTA and CDR2 is FQGNSA. V shed 5 bases and J shed 8 bases, with 18 bases lying between them. This CDR3 reads CASSLTRLGEEAFF. The CDR3 region has the DNA TGTGCCAGCAGCCTCACCAGACTGGGCGAGGAAGCTTTCTTT.

There are a few counts of this clonotype. The V gene is TRBV2, the J gene TRBJ2-2, with TRBD1 as a possible D gene (5 bases). The CDR3 length is 18 residues. Between the trimmed V and J ends, which lost 7 bases and 4 bases, there was a span of 25 bases. Germline V gene sequence: CDR1 SNHLY, CDR2 FYNNEI. The CDR3 DNA sequence: TGTGCCAGCACCTCGTCCCCTTCCCCAGGGCCGAGCACCGGGGAGCTGTTTTTT. Amino acid sequence: CASTSSPSPGPSTGELFF.

This clonotype occurred a few times. V usage is TRBV11-3 and J usage is TRBJ2-5; no firm D call. V lost 2 bases and J 5 bases, leaving 9 bases between the germline ends. CDR1 and CDR2 from the germline V gene are SGHNT and YENEEA. The CDR3 runs 13 residues. The CDR3 sequence: CASSLRLGETQYF. CDR3 sequence (DNA): TGTGCCAGCAGCTTACGGTTAGGGGAGACCCAGTACTTC.

The gene calls are TRBV12-3 or TRBV12-4 and TRBJ1-1; D ambiguous. V shed 0 bases and J shed 0 bases, with 11 bases lying between them. CDR3 length equals 16 residues. The CDR3 nucleotides read TGTGCCAGCAGTTTAGCGCGTGTCGGCTTGAACACTGAAGCTTTCTTT. This sequence encodes CASSLARVGLNTEAFF.

The CDR3 reads CASSLGLNSPLHF. The DNA of the CDR3 is TGCGCCAGCAGCTTGGGCCTTAATTCACCCCTCCACTTT. The chain has TRBV5-1 and TRBJ1-6; D remains unclear. V was clipped by 0 bases and J by 6 bases, with 4 bases between them. This CDR3 region has 13 residues. CDR1 and CDR2 (germline): SGHRS, YFSETQ.

The J gene is TRBJ1-1, the V gene TRBV7-2, with no clear D. Trimming removed 1 base at V and 8 bases at J, with 8 bases between. Germline CDR1 SGHTA, CDR2 FQGNSA. The length of the CDR3 is 12 residues. The CDR3 nucleotides read TGTGCCAGCAGCTTAGTTCACTCCGAAGCTTTCTTT. Translated, it gives CASSLVHSEAFF.

This clonotype occurred many times. The V gene is TRBV25-1, the J gene TRBJ2-7, with a possible D match to TRBD1 (6 bases). Trimming took off 5 bases at V and 1 base at J, with 9 bases between the two ends. Germline values: CDR1 MGHDK, CDR2 SYGVNS. This CDR3 spans 13 amino acids. DNA for the CDR3: TGTGCCAGCAGTCAAGACAGGTCCTACGAGCAGTACGTC. Amino acids: CASSQDRSYEQYV.

The chain has TRBV12-3 or TRBV12-4 and TRBJ1-2; D unclear. V was clipped by 3 bases and J by 3 bases, with 8 bases between them. The CDR3 loop spans 13 amino acids. CDR3 coding DNA: TGTGCCAGCAGTTTGGGTGTCGACTATGGCTACACCTTC. Translation gives CASSLGVDYGYTF.

The genes are TRBV7-2 and TRBJ2-5; perhaps TRBD2 as D (6 bases). Germline CDR1 SGHTA, CDR2 FQGNSA. The CDR3 contains 14 residues. Trimming pared 3 bases from V and 4 bases from J, leaving 12 bases between. The CDR3 is CASSFNLASETQYF. The CDR3 nucleotides read TGTGCCAGCAGCTTCAATCTAGCGTCAGAGACCCAGTACTTC. The entire variable domain, with the rest obtained from reference TRBV7-2 and TRBJ2-5, is as follows: GAGVSQSPSNKVTEKGKDVELRCDPISGHTALYWYRQSLGQGLEFLIYFQGNSAPDKSGLPSDRFSAERTGGSVSTLTIQRTQQEDSAVYLCASSFNLASETQYFGPGTRLLVL.

This clonotype was detected only a few times. The chain is built from TRBV27 and TRBJ1-1; D unresolved. V gave up 2 bases and J gave up 4 bases, with 11 bases separating them. Germline CDR1 is MNHEY and CDR2 is SMNVEV (reference sequence). The CDR3 has 14 residues. The CDR3 is CASSLAAQTTEAFF. The CDR3 DNA sequence: TGTGCCAGCAGTTTAGCGGCACAAACCACTGAAGCTTTCTTT.

The sample holds a few counts of this clonotype. CDR3 loop: CASSPEGSGPSYEQYF. The CDR3 coding sequence is TGCGCCAGCAGCCCCGAAGGGTCAGGGCCCTCCTACGAGCAGTACTTC. This chain joins TRBV4-3 and TRBJ2-7, with D possibly being TRBD1 (5 bases). The CDR3 covers 16 residues. The V and J ends lost 4 bases and 0 bases respectively, with 16 bases between them. Per germline, CDR1 LGHNA and CDR2 YSLEER.